This TCR beta chain is drawn from a study of human thymus T cells. Thymic material originated from resections removed in the course of corrective heart surgery. Clones were sequenced by immunoSEQ multiplex PCR, and TCRdb holds only the in-frame ones, with some missing. The sample has 70,000 to 75,000 clones; roughly 94% are singletons. The CDR3 contains 18 residues. Germline V gene data show CDR1 as SGDLS and CDR2 as YYNGEE. Trimming cost V 2 bases and J 0 bases; bases outside gene matches: 10. This chain connects TRBV9 to TRBJ2-2; 7 nucleotides align to TRBD1. This clonotype was sampled from a girl less than two years old with a congenital heart defect but otherwise immunologically healthy. Sequencing used thymus tissue. CDR3 sequence reads: CASSVGTEDFANTGELFF. DNA for the CDR3: TGTGCCAGCAGCGTCGGGACAGAGGATTTCGCGAACACCGGGGAGCTGTTTTTT. The full variable domain, completed using reference TRBV9 and TRBJ2-2, is DSGVTQTPKHLITATGQRVTLRCSPRSGDLSVYWYQQSLDQGLQFLIQYYNGEERAKGNILERFSAQQFPDLHSELNLSSLELGDSALYFCASSVGTEDFANTGELFFGEGSRLTVL.